The 28 T cell receptor beta chains below come from one sample, sequenced in a study of T-cell reconstitution after alpha-beta-depleted transplantation in children. Molecular barcoding with unique molecular identifiers was used for the TCRbeta library. MiXCR, applied by TCRdb to the PCR reads, yields one record per CDR3 protein. The sample has around 800,000 distinct CDR3 sequences; 15% to 20% are singletons. This material consisted of PBMCs, mostly from graft donor cells, taken 360 days after TCRalphabeta/CD19-depleted stem cell transplant. These receptors were taken from a male patient aged 10 to 17 who had a stem cell transplant for acute lymphoblastic leukemia, so the T cells may come from the graft donor.

A few counts support this clonotype. V usage is TRBV5-1 and J usage is TRBJ2-3; TRBD2 might be the D (6 bases). The germline CDR1 and CDR2 sequences are SGHRS and YFSETQ. The length of the CDR3 is 14 residues. V was cut by 3 bases and J by 4 bases, with 12 bases left in between. CDR3 sequence (DNA): TGCGCCAGCAGCTACGAGGGACTTCCAGATACGCAGTATTTT. As protein: CASSYEGLPDTQYF.

This clonotype has just a few counts. In DNA form, the CDR3 reads TGCGCCAGCAGCTTGGACGACGGAGGGGGTAATTCACCCCTCCACTTT. Residues: CASSLDDGGGNSPLHF. The V and J genes are TRBV5-1 and TRBJ1-6; D is possibly TRBD1 (6 bases). The germline V gene has CDR1 SGHRS and CDR2 YFSETQ. Trimming shortened V by 0 bases and J by 6 bases, and 13 bases separated the two germline ends. This CDR3 contains 16 residues.

This clonotype occurred a few times. V usage is TRBV11-2 and J usage is TRBJ2-7; 14 nucleotides line up with TRBD2. The CDR3 totals 17 residues. CDR1 and CDR2 from the germline V gene are SGHAT and FQNNGV. With 6 bases clipped from V and 0 bases from J, the junction kept 7 bases outside the gene matches. The CDR3, as DNA: TGTGCCAGCAGGAAGACTAGCGGGAGGGGGTTCTCCTACGAGCAGTACTTC. Its protein product is CASRKTSGRGFSYEQYF. The variable domain in full, with the rest retrieved from reference TRBV11-2 and TRBJ2-7, is EAGVAQSPRYKIIEKRQSVAFWCNPISGHATLYWYQQILGQGPKLLIQFQNNGVVDDSQLPKDRFSAERLKGVDSTLKIQPAKLEDSAVYLCASRKTSGRGFSYEQYFGPGTRLTVT.

The chain carries TRBV15 and TRBJ2-2, with 10 nucleotides matching TRBD2. Germline values: CDR1 LNHNV, CDR2 YYDKDF (reference sequence). Germline trimming cut 3 bases from V and 7 bases from J; bases unmatched to any gene: 14. The length of the CDR3 is 18 residues. CDR3 DNA sequence: TGTGCCACCAGCAGCTTTAGGAGCGGGAGGGCCGCGGGCGGGGAGCTGTTTTTT. Encoded protein: CATSSFRSGRAAGGELFF. The full variable domain, its missing parts supplied by reference TRBV15 and TRBJ2-2, is DAMVIQNPRYQVTQFGKPVTLSCSQTLNHNVMYWYQQKSSQAPKLLFHYYDKDFNNEADTPDNFQSRRPNTSFCFLDIRSPGLGDTAMYLCATSSFRSGRAAGGELFFGEGSRLTVL.

This clonotype was detected a few times. The chain joins TRBV7-8 to TRBJ2-2, with D perhaps matching TRBD2 (6 bases). The CDR3 length is 16 residues. V was pared by 5 bases and J by 1 base, with 14 bases between. From germline, CDR1 is SGHVS and CDR2 FQNEAQ. CDR3 protein: CASSQNSGGNTGELFF. The CDR3 DNA sequence: TGTGCCAGCAGCCAGAATAGCGGCGGGAACACCGGGGAGCTGTTTTTT.

This clonotype was recorded a few times. The chain has TRBV7-3 and TRBJ2-1; D unclear. The V end lost 3 bases, the J end lost 9 bases, and 12 bases lay between the germline ends. Germline V CDR1 and CDR2: SGHTA, FQGTGA. CDR3 size: 13 residues. The CDR3 sequence: CASSLREVGEQFF. As DNA, the CDR3 is TGTGCCAGCAGCTTGCGAGAGGTGGGTGAGCAGTTCTTC.

This clonotype was picked up a small number of times. This chain uses TRBV5-1 with TRBJ1-1; 7 bases fit TRBD1. This CDR3 has 16 residues. Germline V gene lookup returns CDR1 SGHRS and CDR2 YFSETQ. After removal of 0 bases from V and 5 bases from J, the junction contained 10 bases not matched to a gene. DNA of the CDR3: TGCGCCAGCAGCTTGGCCGTCGCAGGGGGGGGAACTGAAGCTTTCTTT. Protein sequence: CASSLAVAGGGTEAFF.

The V gene is TRBV6-2 or TRBV6-3, the J gene TRBJ2-7; the D gene is possibly TRBD1 (6 bases). The CDR3 covers 16 residues. Germline values: CDR1 MNHEY, CDR2 SVGEGT. With 3 bases removed from V and 1 base from J, the gap between germline ends came to 16 bases. This CDR3 reads CASSYRQDAISYEQYF. CDR3 sequence (DNA): TGTGCCAGCAGTTATCGACAGGACGCAATATCCTACGAGCAGTACTTC.

The genes are TRBV20-1 and TRBJ1-6; D might be TRBD1 (6 bases). V lost 2 bases and J lost 7, with 12 bases in between. Germline V gene sequence: CDR1 DFQATT, CDR2 SNEGSKA (reference sequence). This CDR3 region has 14 residues. The CDR3 DNA is TGCAGTGCTAGATTAGGGGGGACCAATTCACCCCTCCACTTT. This codes for CSARLGGTNSPLHF.

This clonotype turned up a few times. The CDR3 carries no conserved terminal phenylalanine or tryptophan, so it likely arises from a read error. The DNA is omitted, as the CDR3 cannot be located on it reliably, and the CDR3 follows TCRdb's listing. The chain links TRBV7-9 to TRBJ2-4. Germline lookup yields CDR1 SEHNR and CDR2 FQNEAQ (reference sequence). The CDR3 length is 12 residues, termini included. The CDR3 loop reads CASSLGSRSRSI.

This clonotype appeared a few times. The V and J genes are TRBV12-3 or TRBV12-4 and TRBJ2-5, with 16 bases that match TRBD2. Trimming at V came to 6 bases and at J to 2 bases, leaving 6 bases not matched to a gene. The CDR3 runs 17 residues. This CDR3 reads CASSGTSGRALQETQYF. The CDR3 DNA follows: TGTGCCAGCAGCGGGACTAGCGGGAGGGCCCTTCAAGAGACCCAGTACTTC.

V usage is TRBV29-1 and J usage is TRBJ1-2, with D possibly TRBD1 on 5 matching bases. V was clipped by 1 base and J by 0 bases, with 9 bases between them. The CDR3 runs 14 residues. CDR1 is SQVTM and CDR2 is ANQGSEA in the germline V gene. The CDR3 DNA is TGCAGCGTTGAAGTCTGGGGGTCTAACTATGGCTACACCTTC. This encodes CSVEVWGSNYGYTF.

As concerns this clonotype: Being one base from a much bigger clone, this may be a read error. The V gene is TRBV9, the J gene TRBJ2-1, with 9 bases identical to TRBD1. CDR1 SGDLS and CDR2 YYNGEE come from the germline V gene. The junction had 6 bases not matched to a gene; V was cut back by 3 bases and J by 5 bases. CDR3 length equals 15 residues. The CDR3 sequence: CASSARDRDNNEQFF. The CDR3 DNA sequence: TGTGCCAGCAGCGCCCGGGACAGGGACAACAATGAGCAGTTCTTC.

The chain carries TRBV29-1 and TRBJ2-1; D is possibly TRBD1 or TRBD2 (6 bases each). The V gene lost 5 bases and the J gene lost 6 bases, with 20 bases spanning the gap. CDR1 SQVTM and CDR2 ANQGSEA come from the germline V gene. CDR3 length equals 15 residues. CDR3 residues: CSVRKVGGETNEQFF. DNA of the CDR3: TGCAGCGTTAGGAAGGTCGGGGGCGAGACCAATGAGCAGTTCTTC.

This rearrangement joins TRBV30 to TRBJ1-2; weak D call: TRBD1 (6 bases). Trimming pared 4 bases from V and 8 bases from J, leaving 20 bases between. The germline V gene encodes CDR1 GTSNPN and CDR2 SVGIG (reference sequence). This CDR3 comprises 14 residues. DNA of the CDR3: TGTGCCTGGAAAAGGGGGGCGCCGGCGAAAGGCTACACCTTC. Translated: CAWKRGAPAKGYTF.

This clonotype came up a few times. This chain connects TRBV24-1 to TRBJ2-3, with unresolved D. With 7 bases removed from V and 3 bases from J, the gap between germline ends came to 7 bases. Germline V CDR1 and CDR2: KGHDR, SFDVKD. This CDR3 has 12 amino acids. CDR3 amino acids: CATRASTDTQYF. In nucleotides, the CDR3 is TGTGCCACCAGGGCTTCAACAGATACGCAGTATTTT.

The rearrangement uses TRBV7-3 and TRBJ2-3; 8 bases are a match to TRBD2. The junction had 1 base not matched to a gene; V was cut back by 4 bases and J by 1 base. CDR1 SGHTA and CDR2 FQGTGA come from the germline V gene. The CDR3 runs to 14 residues. CDR3 in amino acids: CASSSRGGTDTQYF. In nucleotides, the CDR3 is TGTGCCAGCAGCTCGCGGGGGGGCACAGATACGCAGTATTTT.

This clonotype was counted a few times. This chain uses TRBV28 with TRBJ1-2, with 9 bases fitting TRBD1. This CDR3 has 15 residues. The V and J ends lost 6 bases and 5 bases, in that order; junction bases with no gene match: 10. Germline lookup yields CDR1 MDHEN and CDR2 SYDVKM. CDR3 residues: CASSIPGQGHYGYTF. CDR3 DNA sequence: TGTGCCAGCAGCATACCGGGACAGGGTCATTATGGCTACACCTTC.

The sample holds a few counts of this clonotype. The genes are TRBV12-3 or TRBV12-4 and TRBJ2-7; TRBD2 agrees at 12 bases. V trimming: 5 bases; J trimming: 4 bases; junction bases outside the gene matches: 9. This CDR3 comprises 16 residues. CDR3: CASSPYSTSGRYEQYF. DNA for the CDR3: TGTGCCAGCAGTCCCTATTCGACTAGCGGGAGATACGAGCAGTACTTC.

The CDR3 DNA sequence: TGTGCCAGCAGCTTCCGGGGTCTGGACCCTCGAGCTTTCTTT. This codes for CASSFRGLDPRAFF. The chain is built from TRBV7-9 and TRBJ1-1; no firm D call. This CDR3 has 14 amino acids. Germline loops: CDR1 SEHNR, CDR2 FQNEAQ (reference sequence). Trimming pared 3 bases from V and 10 bases from J, leaving 18 bases between.

There are a few counts of this clonotype. The chain joins TRBV29-1 to TRBJ2-1; 9 nucleotides line up with TRBD1. The CDR3 extends over 15 amino acids. V was clipped by 6 bases and J by 8 bases; unmatched bases: 14. Germline CDR1 reads SQVTM; CDR2 reads ANQGSEA. The CDR3 bases are TGCAGCGTGGGGTTCGGGACAGGGTATTATGATGAGCAGTTCTTC. It translates to CSVGFGTGYYDEQFF.

This chain connects TRBV7-7 to TRBJ2-1, with a tentative D call TRBD2 (6 bases). Per the germline V gene, CDR1 is SSHAT and CDR2 is FNYEAQ (reference sequence). The CDR3 has 14 amino acids. Trimming shortened V by 1 base and J by 10 bases, and 14 bases separated the two germline ends. In DNA, the CDR3 is TGTGCCAGCAGCTTAGTGGGGGGACGGGGGGAGCAGTTCTTC. It is translated as CASSLVGGRGEQFF.

In its sample, this clonotype was seen a few times. The rearrangement joins TRBV7-2 to TRBJ2-1; D not resolved. CDR3 length: 14 residues. Germline CDR1 reads SGHTA; CDR2 reads FQGNSA. Between the trimmed V and J ends, which lost 5 bases and 10 bases, there was a span of 18 bases. CDR3 DNA: TGTGCCAGCAGCCCCCAAGGCGGTCAAACCGAGCAGTTCTTC. Translation: CASSPQGGQTEQFF.

A few counts support this clonotype. This chain joins TRBV7-9 and TRBJ2-5, with D possibly matching TRBD2 (5 bases). The germline CDR1 and CDR2 sequences are SEHNR and FQNEAQ (reference sequence). The CDR3 is 15 amino acids. Trimming left V 2 bases short and J 5 bases short, with 15 bases between. The CDR3, as DNA: TGTGCCAGCAGCTTAAGTCTAGCAGGCATGGAGACCCAGTACTTC. Encoded protein: CASSLSLAGMETQYF.

This clonotype was counted only a few times. Relative to the germline gene, one junction end is altered; a read error may explain this. The V gene is TRBV7-9, the J gene TRBJ2-1; D is perhaps TRBD1 or TRBD2 (5 bases each). The CDR3 consists of 11 residues. In germline, CDR1 is SEHNR, CDR2 FQNEAQ (reference sequence). The DNA for the CDR3 is TGTGCCAGCAGCTTAGGGGACCCCCCGCTCTTC. This codes for CASSLGDPPLF.

V is TRBV15 and J is TRBJ2-1; 10 bases are a match to TRBD2. The CDR3 has 17 amino acids. V trimming: 0 bases; J trimming: 3 bases; junction bases outside the gene matches: 5. CDR1 and CDR2 (germline): LNHNV, YYDKDF (reference sequence). CDR3 region: CATSRDQREGFYNEQFF. Written as DNA, the CDR3 is TGTGCCACCAGCAGAGATCAGCGGGAGGGTTTCTACAATGAGCAGTTCTTC. Filled out from reference TRBV15 and TRBJ2-1, the complete variable domain reads DAMVIQNPRYQVTQFGKPVTLSCSQTLNHNVMYWYQQKSSQAPKLLFHYYDKDFNNEADTPDNFQSRRPNTSFCFLDIRSPGLGDTAMYLCATSRDQREGFYNEQFFGPGTRLTVL.

The chain links TRBV6-4 to TRBJ1-1; D is uncertain. With 6 bases removed from V and 1 base from J, the gap between germline ends came to 12 bases. This CDR3 contains 14 residues. CDR1 and CDR2 from the germline V gene are MRHNA and SNTAGT. The CDR3 DNA reads as TGTGCCAGCAGCCGGGAGGCGACGAACACTGAAGCTTTCTTT. Its translation is CASSREATNTEAFF.

The rearrangement joins TRBV20-1 to TRBJ1-1, with a tentative D call TRBD1 (6 bases). The germline gives CDR1 DFQATT, CDR2 SNEGSKA (reference sequence). This CDR3 spans 14 amino acids. V lost 5 bases and J lost 8, with 21 bases in between. This CDR3 is CSAERQARKAEAFF. The DNA of the CDR3 is TGCAGTGCTGAGAGACAGGCCAGAAAAGCCGAAGCTTTCTTT.